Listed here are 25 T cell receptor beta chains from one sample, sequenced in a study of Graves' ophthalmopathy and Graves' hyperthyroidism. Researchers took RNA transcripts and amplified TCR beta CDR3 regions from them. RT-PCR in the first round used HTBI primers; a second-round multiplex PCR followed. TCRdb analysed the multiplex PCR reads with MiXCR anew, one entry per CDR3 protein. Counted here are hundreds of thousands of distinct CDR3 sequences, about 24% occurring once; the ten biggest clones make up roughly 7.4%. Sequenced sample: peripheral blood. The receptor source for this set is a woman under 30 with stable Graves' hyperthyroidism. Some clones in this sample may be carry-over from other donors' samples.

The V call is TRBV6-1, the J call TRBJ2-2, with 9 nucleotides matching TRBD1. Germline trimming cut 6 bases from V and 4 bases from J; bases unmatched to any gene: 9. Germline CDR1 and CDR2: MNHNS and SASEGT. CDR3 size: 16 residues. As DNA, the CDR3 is TGTGCCAGCAGAATCCCGGGACAGGGTACCACCGGGGAGCTGTTTTTT. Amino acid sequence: CASRIPGQGTTGELFF.

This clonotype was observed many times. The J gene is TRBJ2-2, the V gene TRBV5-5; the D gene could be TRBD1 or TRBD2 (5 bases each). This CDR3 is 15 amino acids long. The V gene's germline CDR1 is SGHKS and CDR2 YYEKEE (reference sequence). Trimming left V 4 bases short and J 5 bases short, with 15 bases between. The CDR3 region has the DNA TGTGCCAGCAGCCGGATGGGACGGGATACCGGGGAGCTGTTTTTT. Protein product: CASSRMGRDTGELFF.

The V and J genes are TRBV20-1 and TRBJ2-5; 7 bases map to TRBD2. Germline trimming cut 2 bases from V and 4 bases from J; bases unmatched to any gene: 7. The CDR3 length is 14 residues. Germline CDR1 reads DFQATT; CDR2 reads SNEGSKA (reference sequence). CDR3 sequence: CSARTARGRETQYF. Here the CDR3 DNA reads TGCAGTGCTAGAACGGCGCGGGGGAGAGAGACCCAGTACTTC.

This CDR3 reads CSARGTGPHNQPQHF. In DNA, the CDR3 is TGCAGTGCTAGGGGAACAGGGCCCCACAATCAGCCCCAGCATTTT. The chain couples TRBV20-1 to TRBJ1-5; a possible D gene is TRBD1 (6 bases). CDR1 and CDR2 from the germline V gene are DFQATT and SNEGSKA (reference sequence). V lost 3 bases to trimming and J lost 3 bases, with 15 bases between them. The CDR3 consists of 15 residues.

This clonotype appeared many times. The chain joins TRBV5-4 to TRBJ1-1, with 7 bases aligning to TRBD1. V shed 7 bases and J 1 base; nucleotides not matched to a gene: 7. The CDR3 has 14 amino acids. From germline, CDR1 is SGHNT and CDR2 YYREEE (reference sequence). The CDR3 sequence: CASHFGQANTEAFF. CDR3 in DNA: TGTGCCAGCCATTTCGGACAGGCGAACACTGAAGCTTTCTTT.

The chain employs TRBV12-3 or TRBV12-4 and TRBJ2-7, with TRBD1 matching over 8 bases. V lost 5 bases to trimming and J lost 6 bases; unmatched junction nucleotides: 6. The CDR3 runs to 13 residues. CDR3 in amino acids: CASSTATGAEQYF. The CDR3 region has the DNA TGTGCCAGCAGTACCGCGACAGGGGCCGAGCAGTACTTC.

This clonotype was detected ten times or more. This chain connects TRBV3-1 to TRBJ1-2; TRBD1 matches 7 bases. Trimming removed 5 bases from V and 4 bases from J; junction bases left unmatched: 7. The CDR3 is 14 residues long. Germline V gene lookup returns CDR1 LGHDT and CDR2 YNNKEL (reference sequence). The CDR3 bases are TGTGCCAGCAGCGCGGGACAGATGATCTATGGCTACACCTTC. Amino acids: CASSAGQMIYGYTF.

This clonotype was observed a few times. The CDR3 protein is CASSPGGGTETQYF. As DNA, the CDR3 is TGTGCCAGCAGCCCCGGGGGGGGGACAGAGACCCAGTACTTC. V gene TRBV7-2 combines with J gene TRBJ2-5; 8 positions match TRBD2. V trimming: 5 bases; J trimming: 4 bases; junction bases outside the gene matches: 6. Germline V lookup: CDR1 SGHTA, CDR2 FQGNSA. The CDR3 loop spans 14 amino acids.

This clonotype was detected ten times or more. This CDR3 is CASSLHAGFTDTQYF. DNA for the CDR3: TGCGCCAGCAGCTTGCACGCAGGTTTCACAGATACGCAGTATTTT. This chain links TRBV5-1 with TRBJ2-3, with D hard to call. CDR1 and CDR2 (germline): SGHRS, YFSETQ. V gave up 1 base and J gave up 2 bases, with 11 bases separating them. CDR3 length: 15 amino acids.

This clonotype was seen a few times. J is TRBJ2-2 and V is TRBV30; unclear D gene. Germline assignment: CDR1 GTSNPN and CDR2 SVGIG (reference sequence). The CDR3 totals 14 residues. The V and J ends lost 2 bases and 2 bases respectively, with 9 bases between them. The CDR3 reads CAWSFGLNTGELFF. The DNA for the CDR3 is TGTGCCTGGAGTTTTGGGCTTAACACCGGGGAGCTGTTTTTT.

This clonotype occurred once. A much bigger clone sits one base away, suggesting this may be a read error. The CDR3 here is CSVDRGLGNTICF. In DNA form, the CDR3 reads TGCAGTGTTGACAGAGGATTAGGAAACACCATATGTTTT. The gene calls are TRBV20-1 and TRBJ1-3; D perhaps matches TRBD1 (5 bases). The CDR3 consists of 13 residues. In germline, CDR1 is DFQATT, CDR2 SNEGSKA (reference sequence).

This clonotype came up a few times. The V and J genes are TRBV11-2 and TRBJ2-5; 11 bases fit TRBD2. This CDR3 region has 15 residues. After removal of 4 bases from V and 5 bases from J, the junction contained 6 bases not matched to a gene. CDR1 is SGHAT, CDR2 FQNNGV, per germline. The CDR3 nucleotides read TGTGCCAGCAGCTCTAGCGGGAGGTCGGGCGAGACCCAGTACTTC. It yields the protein CASSSSGRSGETQYF.

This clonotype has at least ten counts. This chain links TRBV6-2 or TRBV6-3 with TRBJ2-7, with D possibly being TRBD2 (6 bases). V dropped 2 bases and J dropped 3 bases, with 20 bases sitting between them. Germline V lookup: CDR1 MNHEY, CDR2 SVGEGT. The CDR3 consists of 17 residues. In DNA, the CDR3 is TGTGCCAGCAGTTACCTCCCCGGGAGTTACGCCTTCTACGAGCAGTACTTC. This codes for CASSYLPGSYAFYEQYF.

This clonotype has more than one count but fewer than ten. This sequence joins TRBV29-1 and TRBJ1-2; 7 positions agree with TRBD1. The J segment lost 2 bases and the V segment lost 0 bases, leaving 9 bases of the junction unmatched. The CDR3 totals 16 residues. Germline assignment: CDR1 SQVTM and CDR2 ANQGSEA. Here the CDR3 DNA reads TGCAGCGTTGAAGATCCAGTCCAGGGGGGAAACTATGGCTACACCTTC. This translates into CSVEDPVQGGNYGYTF.

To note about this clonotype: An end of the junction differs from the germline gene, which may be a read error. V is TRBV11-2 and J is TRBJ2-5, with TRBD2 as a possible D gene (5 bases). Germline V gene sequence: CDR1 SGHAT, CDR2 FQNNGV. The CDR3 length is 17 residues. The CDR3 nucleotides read TGTGCCAGCAGCTACTCGGTGACTATCATAAGAAGGGAGACCCGGTACTTC. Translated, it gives CASSYSVTIIRRETRYF.

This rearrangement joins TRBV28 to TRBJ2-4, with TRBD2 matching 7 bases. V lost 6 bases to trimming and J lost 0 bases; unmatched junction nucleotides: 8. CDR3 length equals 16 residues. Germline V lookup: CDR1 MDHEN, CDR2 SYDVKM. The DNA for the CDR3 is TGTGCCAGCAGCCCCGGACCGGGAGGAGCCAAAAACATTCAGTACTTC. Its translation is CASSPGPGGAKNIQYF.

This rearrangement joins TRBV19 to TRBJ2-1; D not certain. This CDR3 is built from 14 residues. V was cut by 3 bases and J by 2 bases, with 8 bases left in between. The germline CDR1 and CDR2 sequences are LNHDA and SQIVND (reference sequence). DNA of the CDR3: TGTGCCAGTAGTATTAGATCGGCCTACAATGAGCAGTTCTTC. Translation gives CASSIRSAYNEQFF.

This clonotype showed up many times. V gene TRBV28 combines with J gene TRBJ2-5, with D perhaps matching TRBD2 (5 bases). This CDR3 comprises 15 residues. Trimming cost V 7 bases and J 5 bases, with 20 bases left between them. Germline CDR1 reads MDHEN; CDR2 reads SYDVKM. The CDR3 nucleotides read TGTGCCAGCAAAAGAGGACGAGGGAGAGTGGAGACCCAGTACTTC. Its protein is CASKRGRGRVETQYF.

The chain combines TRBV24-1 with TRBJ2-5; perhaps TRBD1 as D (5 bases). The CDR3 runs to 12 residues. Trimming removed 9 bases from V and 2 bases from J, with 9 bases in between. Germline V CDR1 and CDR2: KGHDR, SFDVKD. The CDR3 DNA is TGTGCCACCCAGGGCCTGCAAGAGACCCAGTACTTC. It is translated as CATQGLQETQYF.

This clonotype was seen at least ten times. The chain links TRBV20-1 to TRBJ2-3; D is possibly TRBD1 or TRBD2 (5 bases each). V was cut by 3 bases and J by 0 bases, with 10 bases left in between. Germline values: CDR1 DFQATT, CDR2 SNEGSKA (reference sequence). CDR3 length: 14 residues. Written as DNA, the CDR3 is TGCAGTGCTAGGGGGACGCCTAGCACAGATACGCAGTATTTT. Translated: CSARGTPSTDTQYF.

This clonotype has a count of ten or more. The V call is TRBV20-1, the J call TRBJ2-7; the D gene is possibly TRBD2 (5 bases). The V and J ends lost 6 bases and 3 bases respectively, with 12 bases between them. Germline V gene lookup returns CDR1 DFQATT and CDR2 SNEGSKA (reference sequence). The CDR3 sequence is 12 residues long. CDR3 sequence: CSAPDEGYEQYF. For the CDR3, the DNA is TGCAGTGCACCCGACGAGGGCTACGAGCAGTACTTC.

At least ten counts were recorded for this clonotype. CDR3 in amino acids: CASSPEAMNTEAFF. The CDR3 DNA sequence: TGCGCCAGCAGTCCAGAGGCCATGAACACTGAAGCTTTCTTT. The genes are TRBV5-1 and TRBJ1-1; D ambiguous. This CDR3 has 14 residues. The V and J ends lost 5 bases and 0 bases respectively, with 11 bases between them. Per the germline V gene, CDR1 is SGHRS and CDR2 is YFSETQ.

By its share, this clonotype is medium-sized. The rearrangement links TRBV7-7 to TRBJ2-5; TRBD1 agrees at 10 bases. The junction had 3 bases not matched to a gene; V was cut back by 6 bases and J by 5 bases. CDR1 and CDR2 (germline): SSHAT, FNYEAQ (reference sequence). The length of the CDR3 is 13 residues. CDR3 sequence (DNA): TGTGCCAGCAGTCGGGACAGGGGTGAGACCCAGTACTTC. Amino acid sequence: CASSRDRGETQYF. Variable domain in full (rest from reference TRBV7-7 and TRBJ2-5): GAGVSQSPRYKVTKRGQDVTLRCDPISSHATLYWYQQALGQGPEFLTYFNYEAQPDKSGLPSDRFSAERPEGSISTLTIQRTEQRDSAMYRCASSRDRGETQYFGPGTRLLVL.

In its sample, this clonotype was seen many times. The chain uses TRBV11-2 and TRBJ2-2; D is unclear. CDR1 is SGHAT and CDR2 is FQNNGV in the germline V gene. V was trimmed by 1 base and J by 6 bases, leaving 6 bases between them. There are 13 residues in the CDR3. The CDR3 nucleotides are TGTGCCAGCAGCTTAGGATGGTCCGGGGAGCTGTTTTTT. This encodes CASSLGWSGELFF.

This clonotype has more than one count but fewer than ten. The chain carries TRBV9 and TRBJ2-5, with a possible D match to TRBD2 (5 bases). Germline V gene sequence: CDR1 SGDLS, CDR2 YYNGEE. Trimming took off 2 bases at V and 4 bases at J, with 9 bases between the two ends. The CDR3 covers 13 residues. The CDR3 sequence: CASSVTGRETQYF. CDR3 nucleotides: TGTGCCAGCAGCGTTACGGGGAGAGAGACCCAGTACTTC.